These 16 T cell receptor beta chains were all obtained from the same sample, sequenced in a study of immune evolution from preneoplasia to lung adenocarcinoma. Sequencing was performed with immunoSEQ multiplex PCR; in TCRdb, only in-frame clones are kept and a portion is missing. The repertoire includes 4,000 or so clones, about 81% of them detected once, and roughly 6.3% sits in the top ten. The sequencing sample was made of FFPE invasive lung adenocarcinoma tissue. Receptors were obtained from a person between 65 and 79 years old with invasive lung adenocarcinoma.

The V gene is TRBV7-8, the J gene TRBJ2-5, with D perhaps matching TRBD2 (6 bases). CDR1 and CDR2 (germline): SGHVS, FQNEAQ. V lost 7 bases and J 0 bases, leaving 12 bases between the germline ends. The CDR3 sequence is 14 residues long. CDR3 in DNA: TGTGCCAGCACCGCCGGGAGCGACCAAGAGACCCAGTACTTC. Encoded protein: CASTAGSDQETQYF. Looking up the rest from reference TRBV7-8 and TRBJ2-5 gives the full variable domain: GAGVSQSPRYKVAKRGQDVALRCDPISGHVSLFWYQQALGQGPEFLTYFQNEAQLDKSGLPSDRFFAERPEGSVSTLKIQRTQQEDSAVYLCASTAGSDQETQYFGPGTRLLVL.

In its sample, this clone was seen once. In DNA form, the CDR3 reads TGCGCCAGCGGGGGAGAAAAACTGTTTTTT. Its protein product is CASGGEKLFF. The chain has TRBV10-2 and TRBJ1-4, with D possibly matching TRBD1 (5 bases). V was trimmed by 8 bases and J by 8 bases, leaving 6 bases between them. Germline V gene data show CDR1 as WSHSY and CDR2 as SAAADI. The CDR3 is made up of 10 amino acids.

The V call is TRBV28, the J call TRBJ2-7, with unresolved D. The V gene's germline CDR1 is MDHEN and CDR2 SYDVKM. Trimming shortened V by 6 bases and J by 2 bases, and 14 bases separated the two germline ends. This CDR3 contains 14 residues. CDR3 coding DNA: TGTGCCAGCAGAACACCCGGTGGGACCTACGAGCAGTACTTC. Protein: CASRTPGGTYEQYF.

V usage is TRBV7-2 and J usage is TRBJ1-1; D perhaps matches TRBD1 (5 bases). Germline CDR1 SGHTA, CDR2 FQGNSA. V was pared by 5 bases and J by 3 bases, with 16 bases between. This CDR3 comprises 15 residues. DNA for the CDR3: TGTGCCAGCAGCACCTACCAAGGGGTTGACACTGAAGCTTTCTTT. Translation gives CASSTYQGVDTEAFF.

The rearrangement joins TRBV19 to TRBJ1-5; D not certain. This CDR3 has 14 amino acids. The V end was cut by 5 bases, the J end by 2 bases, with 10 bases between. The germline CDR1 and CDR2 sequences are LNHDA and SQIVND (reference sequence). The CDR3 nucleotides read TGTGCCAGTAGTCCTGACGGGGGCAATCAGCCCCAGCATTTT. Its translation: CASSPDGGNQPQHF.

CDR3 DNA: TGTGCCAGCAGCTTAGGTGGGGGGGGCTCAAATTACGAGCAGTACTTC. Amino acids: CASSLGGGGSNYEQYF. The chain links TRBV7-9 to TRBJ2-7; weak D call: TRBD2 (7 bases). The CDR3 extends over 16 amino acids. The V and J ends lost 1 base and 4 bases respectively, with 17 bases between them. CDR1 SEHNR and CDR2 FQNEAQ come from the germline V gene (reference sequence).

This clone was observed a few times. The V gene is TRBV28, the J gene TRBJ1-2; 7 bases agree with TRBD1. CDR3 size: 17 residues. V was pared by 7 bases and J by 8 bases, with 22 bases of the junction left unmatched. Germline V gives CDR1 MDHEN, CDR2 SYDVKM. CDR3 nucleotide sequence: TGTGCCAGCACCATAGCTGGGGGAGGGGGCCAAATGGGCGGCTACACCTTC. Translated, it gives CASTIAGGGGQMGGYTF.

The CDR3 sequence: CASSLMVAGDLTGELFF. CDR3 bases: TGCGCCAGCAGCTTAATGGTAGCGGGAGATCTAACCGGGGAGCTGTTTTTT. The V and J genes are TRBV5-1 and TRBJ2-2; 9 bases line up with TRBD2. The J segment lost 5 bases and the V segment lost 2 bases, leaving 10 bases of the junction unmatched. The CDR3 covers 17 residues. Germline V gene sequence: CDR1 SGHRS, CDR2 YFSETQ.

The V gene is TRBV5-1, the J gene TRBJ1-2; D possibly corresponds to TRBD1 (5 bases). V dropped 3 bases and J dropped 5 bases, with 14 bases sitting between them. In germline, CDR1 is SGHRS, CDR2 YFSETQ. The CDR3 sequence is 14 residues long. The CDR3 loop reads CASSSSTVPYGYTF. Written as DNA, the CDR3 is TGCGCCAGCAGCTCATCGACAGTCCCATATGGCTACACCTTC.

This clone has only one observation. The chain carries TRBV29-1 and TRBJ2-4; tentatively, D is TRBD1 or TRBD2 (5 bases each). V dropped 2 bases and J dropped 3 bases, with 35 bases sitting between them. The V gene's germline CDR1 is SQVTM and CDR2 ANQGSEA. This CDR3 has 22 residues. The CDR3 loop reads CSVERPPPPTRGLGPFKNIQYF. The CDR3 DNA sequence: TGCAGCGTTGAAAGACCACCACCCCCAACTAGGGGTTTAGGCCCCTTCAAAAACATTCAGTACTTC.

This clone was observed a few times. CDR3 loop: CASSFSQGHGYTF. The CDR3 nucleotides are TGTGCCAGCAGCTTTTCGCAGGGGCATGGCTACACCTTC. The V and J genes are TRBV7-9 and TRBJ1-2, with D perhaps matching TRBD1 (6 bases). CDR1 and CDR2 from the germline V gene are SEHNR and FQNEAQ (reference sequence). The length of the CDR3 is 13 residues. Trimming took off 3 bases at V and 6 bases at J, with 11 bases between the two ends.

This clone was found a few times. This chain joins TRBV5-1 and TRBJ2-1, with TRBD1 identical over 7 bases. The CDR3 sequence is 14 residues long. Trimming took 4 bases from V and 9 from J; bases not matched to a gene: 10. Germline V lookup: CDR1 SGHRS, CDR2 YFSETQ. This chain's CDR3 is CASSTGTEHGEQFF. Written as DNA, the CDR3 is TGCGCCAGCAGCACCGGGACAGAACATGGTGAGCAGTTCTTC.

V and J are TRBV20-1 and TRBJ1-1; no firm D call. The germline CDR1 and CDR2 sequences are DFQATT and SNEGSKA (reference sequence). V lost 8 bases, J lost 1 base, and 8 bases lay in between. The CDR3 runs 11 residues. In DNA, the CDR3 is TGCAGTACTGACGGGAACACTGAAGCTTTCTTT. Its translation is CSTDGNTEAFF.

This clone was counted once. The CDR3 DNA sequence: TGTGCCAGCAGTCCGTCCCGGGACCTTCCGGGGAAGCAGTACTTC. The encoded protein is CASSPSRDLPGKQYF. The gene calls are TRBV6-1 and TRBJ2-7; D tentatively reads TRBD1 or TRBD2 (5 bases each). Germline assignment: CDR1 MNHNS and CDR2 SASEGT. The CDR3 is 15 amino acids. V lost 5 bases to trimming and J lost 8 bases, with 22 bases between them.

This clone came up a few times. The chain links TRBV9 to TRBJ1-3; the match to TRBD1 covers 7 bases. V gave up 4 bases and J gave up 0 bases; unmatched junction bases: 10. The germline CDR1 and CDR2 sequences are SGDLS and YYNGEE. There are 17 residues in the CDR3. The CDR3 here is CASSFPQGGTSGNTIYF. The CDR3 bases are TGTGCCAGCAGCTTTCCTCAGGGGGGTACCTCTGGAAACACCATATATTTT.

This rearrangement joins TRBV6-6 to TRBJ2-7, with TRBD2 matching over 8 bases. Germline values: CDR1 MNHNY, CDR2 SVGAGI (reference sequence). V was clipped by 6 bases and J by 2 bases; unmatched bases: 3. This CDR3 region has 13 residues. CDR3 protein: CASRSGGAYEQYF. The CDR3 bases are TGTGCCAGCAGAAGCGGGGGTGCCTACGAGCAGTACTTC.